The 29 T cell receptor beta chains below were found in one sample sequenced in a study of blood T cell repertoires in COVID-19. Profiling relied on immunoSEQ multiplex PCR, and the TCRdb table lists in-frame clones only, not all of them. The sample includes roughly 70,000 clones, around 89% of them seen just once. Sequenced sample: peripheral blood. The receptors shown here come from a human donor in a cohort sampled during active COVID-19.

This clone has just a few counts. V and J are TRBV7-8 and TRBJ2-2, with 7 bases fitting TRBD2. The V gene end was trimmed by 2 bases and the J gene end by 7 bases; junction bases not matched to a gene: 4. CDR1 SGHVS and CDR2 FQNEAQ come from the germline V gene. There are 14 residues in the CDR3. CDR3 bases: TGTGCCAGCAGCTTAACGGGAGGCATCGGGGAGCTGTTTTTT. As protein: CASSLTGGIGELFF.

This chain uses TRBV28 with TRBJ2-7, with 9 bases fitting TRBD2. The CDR3 is 17 residues long. Germline loops: CDR1 MDHEN, CDR2 SYDVKM. V dropped 2 bases and J dropped 4; count of bases not matched to a gene: 12. CDR3 in amino acids: CASSLGPLAGGMYEQYF. CDR3 coding DNA: TGTGCCAGCAGTTTAGGCCCCCTTGCGGGAGGGATGTACGAGCAGTACTTC.

The chain links TRBV6-4 to TRBJ2-3; D possibly corresponds to TRBD1 (5 bases). V lost 2 bases, J lost 3 bases, and 9 bases lay in between. Per germline, CDR1 MRHNA and CDR2 SNTAGT. The CDR3 length is 14 residues. Here the CDR3 reads CASSDAGWTDTQYF. Written as DNA, the CDR3 is TGTGCCAGCAGTGACGCAGGGTGGACAGATACGCAGTATTTT.

The chain employs TRBV19 and TRBJ1-2; 8 bases map to TRBD1. Germline CDR1 LNHDA, CDR2 SQIVND (reference sequence). The CDR3 loop spans 15 amino acids. The V gene end was trimmed by 0 bases and the J gene end by 7 bases; junction bases not matched to a gene: 7. The CDR3 protein is CASSIEARGRVGYTF. DNA for the CDR3: TGTGCCAGTAGTATAGAAGCCAGGGGGCGAGTTGGCTACACCTTC.

This chain uses TRBV28 with TRBJ2-1; TRBD2 agrees at 10 bases. The trim removed 5 bases at V and 4 bases at J, leaving 2 bases unmatched. CDR3 length equals 14 residues. Germline lookup yields CDR1 MDHEN and CDR2 SYDVKM. Written as DNA, the CDR3 is TGTGCCAGCAGTCCTAGCGGGGGATACAATGAGCAGTTCTTC. The encoded protein is CASSPSGGYNEQFF.

The V and J genes are TRBV11-2 and TRBJ2-1, with a possible D match to TRBD2 (5 bases). The CDR3 length is 18 residues. CDR1 is SGHAT and CDR2 is FQNNGV in the germline V gene. V lost 5 bases to trimming and J lost 0 bases, with 20 bases between them. The CDR3 DNA sequence: TGTGCCAGCAGCCCAAGGCCGGTAGTGCTAGCCTCCTACAATGAGCAGTTCTTC. Translation: CASSPRPVVLASYNEQFF.

This clone was seen a single time. This chain links TRBV7-2 with TRBJ1-4; no clear D gene. This CDR3 has 14 amino acids. CDR1 SGHTA and CDR2 FQGNSA come from the germline V gene. Between the trimmed V and J ends, which lost 5 bases and 3 bases, there was a span of 10 bases. The CDR3 nucleotides read TGTGCCAGCAGCCCTAACAGTGCTAATGAAAAACTGTTTTTT. This translates into CASSPNSANEKLFF.

This clone was recorded once. This chain joins TRBV19 and TRBJ2-3, with D perhaps matching TRBD1 (6 bases). The CDR3 is made up of 14 amino acids. Trimming cost V 3 bases and J 4 bases, with 11 bases left between them. Germline CDR1 reads LNHDA; CDR2 reads SQIVND (reference sequence). CDR3 coding DNA: TGTGCCAGTAGTATGGGGGCGCTGGCAGATACGCAGTATTTT. Amino acid sequence: CASSMGALADTQYF.

As to this clone: The sample holds other DNA sequences that translate to the same CDR3. This chain connects TRBV11-2 to TRBJ2-7, with 11 bases identical to TRBD2. Germline V gene lookup returns CDR1 SGHAT and CDR2 FQNNGV. The junction had 6 bases not matched to a gene; V was cut back by 5 bases and J by 3 bases. The CDR3 is 15 residues long. In nucleotides, the CDR3 is TGTGCCAGCAGCATCGGGACTAGCGGCTTCTACGAGCAGTACTTC. Its protein product is CASSIGTSGFYEQYF.

V and J are TRBV2 and TRBJ2-1; 13 bases fit TRBD2. The CDR3 is made up of 13 amino acids. The V gene's germline CDR1 is SNHLY and CDR2 FYNNEI. V shed 4 bases and J 9 bases; nucleotides not matched to a gene: 0. The CDR3 DNA reads TGTGCCAGCAGTGGACTAGCGGGAGGTGAGCAGTTCTTC. Its protein product is CASSGLAGGEQFF.

The chain joins TRBV6-5 to TRBJ2-1; 14 bases agree with TRBD2. V was clipped by 6 bases and J by 10 bases; unmatched bases: 8. Per the germline V gene, CDR1 is MNHEY and CDR2 is SVGAGI. The CDR3 is 15 residues long. The CDR3 region is CASSQGLAGEGEQFF. DNA for the CDR3: TGTGCCAGCAGCCAGGGACTAGCGGGAGAGGGGGAGCAGTTCTTC.

V is TRBV18 and J is TRBJ2-3; D is unresolved. Trimming removed 2 bases at V and 1 base at J, with 7 bases between. The CDR3 totals 14 residues. From germline, CDR1 is KGHSH and CDR2 LQKENI. Here the CDR3 DNA reads TGTGCCAGCTCACCAGGGCTTGGCACAGATACGCAGTATTTT. Translation gives CASSPGLGTDTQYF.

The rearrangement uses TRBV4-2 and TRBJ2-3; TRBD2 is a possible D gene (6 bases). The CDR3 has 17 residues. The germline V and J ends were trimmed by 1 base and 5 bases, with 19 bases remaining between them. CDR1 and CDR2 from the germline V gene are LGHNA and YNFKEQ. CDR3 sequence: CASSQGHQGGSGDTQYF. CDR3 nucleotide sequence: TGTGCCAGCAGCCAAGGTCATCAGGGCGGTAGCGGAGATACGCAGTATTTT.

The CDR3 sequence is CASSLVPGGNIQYF. CDR3 bases: TGTGCCAGCAGTTTAGTACCGGGAGGAAACATTCAGTACTTC. The chain couples TRBV28 to TRBJ2-4, with TRBD2 identical over 7 bases. The ends lost 2 bases at V and 6 bases at J; junction bases unmatched: 4. The CDR3 is 14 amino acids. The germline CDR1 and CDR2 sequences are MDHEN and SYDVKM.

This clone was seen just once. The rearrangement joins TRBV5-1 to TRBJ2-1; 15 bases are shared with TRBD2. Germline loops: CDR1 SGHRS, CDR2 YFSETQ. There are 15 residues in the CDR3. V was pared by 5 bases and J by 10 bases, with 7 bases of the junction left unmatched. The CDR3 loop is CASRGLAGGGGEQFF. The CDR3 nucleotides read TGCGCCAGCAGGGGACTAGCGGGAGGTGGCGGGGAGCAGTTCTTC.

The rearrangement links TRBV7-9 to TRBJ1-4, with D possibly being TRBD1 (6 bases). CDR1 is SEHNR, CDR2 FQNEAQ, per germline (reference sequence). The ends were cut back, 5 bases at V and 3 bases at J, with 13 bases in the middle. CDR3 size: 15 residues. CDR3 sequence reads: CASSRTEGANEKLFF. Here the CDR3 DNA reads TGTGCCAGCAGCCGAACCGAGGGGGCTAATGAAAAACTGTTTTTT.

V is TRBV7-8 and J is TRBJ2-1; 10 bases align to TRBD2. The V gene end was trimmed by 1 base and the J gene end by 0 bases; junction bases not matched to a gene: 3. Germline lookup yields CDR1 SGHVS and CDR2 FQNEAQ. This CDR3 region has 17 residues. DNA of the CDR3: TGTGCCAGCAGCTTAGGGCTAGCGGGAGTCTCCTACAATGAGCAGTTCTTC. Translated: CASSLGLAGVSYNEQFF.

The V gene is TRBV10-1, the J gene TRBJ2-3; D might be TRBD1 (8 bases). Per the germline V gene, CDR1 is WNHNN and CDR2 is SYGVQD (reference sequence). CDR3 length equals 14 residues. V was trimmed by 11 bases and J by 4 bases, leaving 19 bases between them. The CDR3 sequence is CAGKDREGPDTQYF. CDR3 sequence (DNA): TGCGCCGGGAAGGACAGGGAGGGCCCAGATACGCAGTATTTT.

The genes are TRBV7-9 and TRBJ2-1; D gene unclear. The CDR3 consists of 15 residues. Per germline, CDR1 SEHNR and CDR2 FQNEAQ (reference sequence). V gave up 6 bases and J gave up 6 bases, with 18 bases separating them. CDR3 coding DNA: TGTGCCAGCAGGCCCCCTCCTCGATTCGGCAATGAGCAGTTCTTC. It specifies CASRPPPRFGNEQFF.

J is TRBJ2-7 and V is TRBV2; 8 bases agree with TRBD1. Germline loops: CDR1 SNHLY, CDR2 FYNNEI. The trim removed 3 bases at V and 6 bases at J, leaving 10 bases unmatched. The CDR3 has 15 residues. Here the CDR3 reads CASSEEAGGHFEQYF. The CDR3 DNA sequence: TGTGCCAGCAGTGAGGAGGCAGGGGGCCATTTCGAGCAGTACTTC.

The chain links TRBV5-4 to TRBJ2-5, with TRBD2 identical over 13 bases. Germline assignment: CDR1 SGHNT and CDR2 YYREEE (reference sequence). With V trimmed by 0 bases and J by 6 bases, 2 bases remained unmatched. The CDR3 totals 15 residues. The CDR3 protein is CASSLGLAGGQTQYF. The CDR3 region has the DNA TGTGCCAGCAGCTTGGGACTAGCGGGAGGACAGACCCAGTACTTC.

The V and J genes are TRBV19 and TRBJ1-5, with a possible D match to TRBD1 (5 bases). The CDR3 extends over 14 amino acids. Germline V gene lookup returns CDR1 LNHDA and CDR2 SQIVND (reference sequence). The ends were cut back, 3 bases at V and 6 bases at J, with 12 bases in the middle. CDR3 in DNA: TGTGCCAGTAGTATTGGGGGGTCAGGTCAGCCCCAGCATTTT. Encoded protein: CASSIGGSGQPQHF.

This clone was seen just once. The chain combines TRBV4-1 with TRBJ2-3; 12 nucleotides match TRBD2. Germline V gives CDR1 MGHRA, CDR2 YSYEKL. The CDR3 is made up of 18 amino acids. V shed 0 bases, J shed 1 base, and the junction held 5 bases outside the gene matches. The CDR3 loop reads CASSQDGLAGGRTDTQYF. In nucleotides, the CDR3 is TGCGCCAGCAGCCAAGATGGCCTAGCGGGAGGGCGCACAGATACGCAGTATTTT.

The CDR3 region is CASSRREGHTDTQYF. The CDR3 bases are TGTGCCAGCAGTAGGAGGGAGGGCCACACAGATACGCAGTATTTT. V gene TRBV6-5 combines with J gene TRBJ2-3; 7 bases agree with TRBD2. Germline loops: CDR1 MNHEY, CDR2 SVGAGI. The CDR3 totals 15 residues. After removal of 5 bases from V and 2 bases from J, the junction contained 7 bases not matched to a gene.

The chain joins TRBV7-2 to TRBJ2-1, with a weak D call TRBD1 (6 bases). V dropped 5 bases and J dropped 6 bases, with 14 bases sitting between them. The CDR3 consists of 14 residues. Germline CDR1 and CDR2: SGHTA and FQGNSA. The CDR3 DNA reads as TGTGCCAGCAGCCTGACGAGGGGGAGCAATGAGCAGTTCTTC. Translation gives CASSLTRGSNEQFF.

This clone was found once. The V gene is TRBV11-3, the J gene TRBJ2-3; TRBD1 matches at 8 bases. The CDR3 has 14 amino acids. CDR1 is SGHNT and CDR2 is YENEEA in the germline V gene. Trimming took 5 bases from V and 2 from J; bases not matched to a gene: 3. CDR3 sequence: CASSGQGLTDTQYF. For the CDR3, the DNA is TGTGCCAGCAGCGGACAGGGACTCACAGATACGCAGTATTTT.

This rearrangement joins TRBV6-5 to TRBJ1-1; TRBD1 might be the D (5 bases). With 6 bases removed from V and 7 bases from J, the gap between germline ends came to 9 bases. The CDR3 sequence is 11 residues long. CDR1 is MNHEY, CDR2 SVGAGI, per germline. The CDR3: CASSQGDEAFF. As DNA, the CDR3 is TGTGCCAGCAGCCAGGGCGATGAAGCTTTCTTT.

The DNA of the CDR3 is TGCACCAGCAGCCAAACGTCCCCGGGAGGGCCCACCGGGGAGCTGTTTTTT. Amino acid sequence: CTSSQTSPGGPTGELFF. V gene TRBV1 combines with J gene TRBJ2-2; TRBD2, as called in the table, went unchecked against the DNA. TRBV1 represents a pseudogene. The CDR3 is 17 residues long.

This clone was seen once. J is TRBJ1-5 and V is TRBV28, with TRBD1 matching 7 bases. V dropped 6 bases and J dropped 7; count of bases not matched to a gene: 9. This CDR3 spans 14 amino acids. Germline CDR1 MDHEN, CDR2 SYDVKM. CDR3 coding DNA: TGTGCCAGCAGGGTTGGCCAGGGGGGCCAGCCCCAGCATTTT. It codes for CASRVGQGGQPQHF.